These 21 T cell receptor beta chains were sequenced from one sample in a study of T cell repertoires in cytomegalovirus infection. Their cognate antigens are unknown. MiXCR, applied by TCRdb to the reads, yields one record per CDR3 protein. The data contain roughly 990,000 distinct CDR3 sequences, roughly a third of them singletons. Sequenced material: cultured CD8+ T cells from PBMCs, taken from culture after CMV antigen stimulation. The receptor source for this set is a human donor in good health (CMV status not recorded). Some clones in this sample may be carry-over from other donors' samples.

The chain uses TRBV29-1 and TRBJ2-3; no clear D. Trimming took off 5 bases at V and 0 bases at J, with 15 bases between the two ends. This CDR3 comprises 15 residues. Germline lookup yields CDR1 SQVTM and CDR2 ANQGSEA. The CDR3 bases are TGCAGCGTTCCCACACTCCCCTGGAGCACAGATACGCAGTATTTT. Residues: CSVPTLPWSTDTQYF.

The CDR3 bases are TGTGCCAGCAGTTACCCCTGTGGGGTTGAGCAGTACGTC. This translates into CASSYPCGVEQYV. V usage is TRBV6-5 and J usage is TRBJ2-7, with no clear D. This CDR3 is 13 amino acids long. With 2 bases removed from V and 7 bases from J, the gap between germline ends came to 12 bases. Germline V gene data show CDR1 as MNHEY and CDR2 as SVGAGI.

This clonotype turned up a few times. The CDR3 sequence: CASSFGGENEQFF. In DNA form, the CDR3 reads TGTGCCAGCAGCTTCGGCGGGGAAAATGAGCAGTTCTTC. The V and J genes are TRBV7-3 and TRBJ2-1; tentatively, D is TRBD2 (6 bases). With 3 bases removed from V and 7 bases from J, the gap between germline ends came to 10 bases. Germline V gene data show CDR1 as SGHTA and CDR2 as FQGTGA. The CDR3 has 13 amino acids.

The J gene is TRBJ2-1, the V gene TRBV6-6; D call uncertain. The germline V and J ends were trimmed by 10 bases and 5 bases, with 21 bases remaining between them. Germline V gene data show CDR1 as MNHNY and CDR2 as SVGAGI (reference sequence). There are 15 residues in the CDR3. Here the CDR3 reads CANSHILQPHNEQFF. CDR3 coding DNA: TGTGCCAACAGCCACATCCTACAGCCCCACAATGAGCAGTTCTTC.

The chain has TRBV6-2 or TRBV6-3 and TRBJ2-5, with a tentative D call TRBD2 (6 bases). CDR1 and CDR2 from the germline V gene are MNHEY and SVGEGT. Trimming shortened V by 5 bases and J by 7 bases, and 14 bases separated the two germline ends. This CDR3 region has 13 residues. DNA for the CDR3: TGTGCCAGCAGTCTCGAGGGCGGGGTGACCCAGTACTTC. Translating gives CASSLEGGVTQYF.

This clonotype was counted a few times. J is TRBJ2-1 and V is TRBV19; TRBD1 agrees at 7 bases. CDR1 is LNHDA and CDR2 is SQIVND in the germline V gene (reference sequence). Trimming cost V 10 bases and J 1 base; bases outside gene matches: 7. The CDR3 is made up of 14 amino acids. CDR3 DNA: TGTGCCACCAGGGGGACACCATCCTACAATGAGCAGTTCTTC. It encodes CATRGTPSYNEQFF.

This clonotype was seen only once. This chain connects TRBV6-5 to TRBJ1-2; D is perhaps TRBD1 (5 bases). The CDR3 is 15 residues long. Trimming took 5 bases from V and 8 from J, leaving 21 bases between them. Germline values: CDR1 MNHEY, CDR2 SVGAGI. CDR3 amino acids: CASSDLGTARGGYTF. CDR3 in DNA: TGTGCCAGCAGTGACCTAGGGACGGCGAGGGGAGGCTACACCTTC.

The V and J genes are TRBV7-6 and TRBJ1-2; TRBD1 is a possible D gene (6 bases). Germline V CDR1 and CDR2: SGHVS, FNYEAQ. This CDR3 spans 15 amino acids. Trimming took 5 bases from V and 6 from J, leaving 19 bases between them. CDR3 DNA sequence: TGTGCCAGCAGCCCCCGGACAGTAGCGGGGGATGGCTACACCTTC. Amino acid sequence: CASSPRTVAGDGYTF.

This rearrangement joins TRBV6-5 to TRBJ1-1; D not resolved. V was trimmed by 0 bases and J by 0 bases, leaving 8 bases between them. In germline, CDR1 is MNHEY, CDR2 SVGAGI. The CDR3 loop spans 15 amino acids. CDR3 sequence (DNA): TGTGCCAGCAGTTACTCGAGGGCCTTGAACACTGAAGCTTTCTTT. Amino acids: CASSYSRALNTEAFF.

The J gene is TRBJ2-1, the V gene TRBV7-9; tentative D call: TRBD1 (5 bases). Germline CDR1 is SEHNR and CDR2 is FQNEAQ (reference sequence). This CDR3 is built from 17 residues. The V gene lost 0 bases and the J gene lost 6 bases, with 18 bases spanning the gap. The CDR3 bases are TGTGCCAGCAGCTTAGCCCACCGGCAAGGGGTTAGCAATGAGCAGTTCTTC. It encodes CASSLAHRQGVSNEQFF.

The gene calls are TRBV12-3 or TRBV12-4 and TRBJ1-5; D is unresolved. The CDR3 spans 16 residues. V lost 4 bases and J lost 0, with 13 bases in between. In DNA, the CDR3 is TGTGCCAGCAGTTCAGGTGGGAAAAATAGCAATCAGCCCCAGCATTTT. Translation gives CASSSGGKNSNQPQHF.

This clonotype appeared a few times. This chain links TRBV18 with TRBJ1-1, with D unresolved. V shed 2 bases and J shed 1 base, with 8 bases lying between them. The CDR3 spans 14 residues. Germline loops: CDR1 KGHSH, CDR2 LQKENI. DNA of the CDR3: TGTGCCAGCTCACCATGGCGGGCGAACACTGAAGCTTTCTTT. Amino acids: CASSPWRANTEAFF.

This clonotype was seen only a few times. This chain joins TRBV6-5 and TRBJ2-5; 8 bases agree with TRBD1. CDR3 length: 16 residues. Unmatched junction bases numbered 12, after V lost 4 bases and J lost 5 bases. Germline V gene data show CDR1 as MNHEY and CDR2 as SVGAGI. The CDR3 DNA is TGTGCCAGCAGTTCTCCACGGACAGGGTGGTTGGAGACCCAGTACTTC. Its protein product is CASSSPRTGWLETQYF.

The chain couples TRBV7-9 to TRBJ2-7; no clear D gene. CDR1 is SEHNR, CDR2 FQNEAQ, per germline (reference sequence). The CDR3 sequence is 14 residues long. In nucleotides, the CDR3 is TGTGCCAACAGCTTAGACGGAGACTGGAACGAGCAGTACGTC. This gives the protein CANSLDGDWNEQYV.

The table lists this clonotype with many counts. The chain carries TRBV7-2 and TRBJ2-2, with 8 bases identical to TRBD1. This CDR3 has 18 residues. Germline V CDR1 and CDR2: SGHTA, FQGNSA. The junction had 18 bases not matched to a gene; V was cut back by 5 bases and J by 7 bases. CDR3 residues: CASSRRAGTGGGIGELFF. CDR3 nucleotides: TGTGCCAGCAGCCGTCGGGCAGGGACAGGTGGGGGGATCGGGGAGCTGTTTTTT.

The gene calls are TRBV6-2 or TRBV6-3 and TRBJ1-2; no reliable D call. This CDR3 region has 15 residues. Trimming removed 5 bases at V and 0 bases at J, with 13 bases between. Germline assignment: CDR1 MNHEY and CDR2 SVGEGT. CDR3 nucleotides: TGTGCCAGCAGTGTCAGGCGAGAGTCTAACTATGGCTACACCTTC. This sequence encodes CASSVRRESNYGYTF.

The V and J genes are TRBV7-9 and TRBJ2-7; D is uncertain. CDR1 and CDR2 (germline): SEHNR, FQNEAQ (reference sequence). The CDR3 spans 12 residues. V lost 7 bases and J lost 7, with 14 bases in between. CDR3 coding DNA: TGTGCCAGCACGGCCGCGCTCAGGGAGCAGTACTTC. Amino acid sequence: CASTAALREQYF. Filled out from reference TRBV7-9 and TRBJ2-7, the complete variable domain reads DTGVSQNPRHKITKRGQNVTFRCDPISEHNRLYWYRQTLGQGPEFLTYFQNEAQLEKSRLLSDRFSAERPKGSFSTLEIQRTEQGDSAMYLCASTAALREQYFGPGTRLTVT.

This clonotype was counted only a few times. The V call is TRBV7-9, the J call TRBJ1-1; 10 nucleotides agree with TRBD1. The V gene's germline CDR1 is SEHNR and CDR2 FQNEAQ (reference sequence). V trimming: 5 bases; J trimming: 6 bases; junction bases outside the gene matches: 9. The CDR3 runs to 15 residues. The CDR3, as DNA: TGTGCCAGCAGCGTGACAGGGGGCGCAGGTGCTGAAGCTTTCTTT. Protein product: CASSVTGGAGAEAFF.

The V call is TRBV7-8, the J call TRBJ1-6; D remains unclear. CDR3 length: 16 amino acids. Germline V CDR1 and CDR2: SGHVS, FQNEAQ. The V end lost 3 bases, the J end lost 9 bases, and 18 bases lay between the germline ends. CDR3 coding DNA: TGTGCCAGCAGCTTTGTTGGGAATCAGCTAACTTCACCCCTCCACTTT. Its translation is CASSFVGNQLTSPLHF.

To note about this clonotype: This sequence may be a read error, since a much larger clone differs from it by one base. This sequence joins TRBV7-6 and TRBJ1-3; D ambiguous. Germline loops: CDR1 SGHVS, CDR2 FNYEAQ. CDR3 length: 14 amino acids. The CDR3 is CASSLAHSENTIYF. The CDR3 coding sequence is TGTGCCAGCAGCTTGGCACACTCTGAAAACACCATATATTTT.

This clonotype was counted only a few times. This rearrangement joins TRBV18 to TRBJ1-2; 8 bases align to TRBD1. This CDR3 region has 15 residues. Germline values: CDR1 KGHSH, CDR2 LQKENI. The V segment lost 0 bases and the J segment 7 bases; nucleotides outside the gene matches: 7. The CDR3 is CASSPPFQGAIGYTF. Here the CDR3 DNA reads TGTGCCAGCTCACCACCTTTCCAGGGGGCGATTGGCTACACCTTC.